This TCR beta chain was obtained from a study of OX40 agonist ivuxolimab in advanced cancers. Study details: Enrolled patients in dose escalation had cancers that were hepatocellular carcinoma, melanoma, renal cell or head and neck cancer.

The data were produced by immunoSEQ multiplex PCR, yet TCRdb's version contains in-frame clones alone and is incomplete. The table has some 51,000 clones, about 90% seen once; the top ten hold roughly 13%. V lost 4 bases to trimming and J lost 4 bases, with 18 bases between them. The CDR3 has 15 amino acids. Germline lookup yields CDR1 SGHRS and CDR2 YFSETQ. This TCR was sampled from an adult with an advanced solid tumor such as melanoma, head and neck, liver or kidney cancer. Sequencing was performed on CD4+ or CD8+ T cells sorted from blood, taken in a trial of the OX40 agonist ivuxolimab. The rearrangement links TRBV5-1 to TRBJ2-7, with D perhaps matching TRBD1 or TRBD2 (5 bases each). The CDR3 spells CASSTGPGTLYEQYF. For the CDR3, the DNA is TGCGCCAGCAGCACGGGCCCCGGGACCCTATACGAGCAGTACTTC. Full variable domain (rest looked up from reference TRBV5-1 and TRBJ2-7): KAGVTQTPRYLIKTRGQQVTLSCSPISGHRSVSWYQQTPGQGLQFLFEYFSETQRNKGNFPGRFSGRQFSNSRSEMNVSTLELGDSALYLCASSTGPGTLYEQYFGPGTRLTVT.